The clone carrying this T cell receptor beta chain was detected only a few times. Its antigen is unknown. The sample is drawn from a study of blood T cells in healthy people across ages. Overall study: Through template switching, about one barcoded beta molecule was captured per two T cells, as measured in model experiments. Study-level results: No one knew whether donors had CMV, which possibly confounded expanded clonotype changes. Observed TCR beta diversity per million T cells went down as age went up. This fall followed a roughly linear course with age.

V lost 1 base, J lost 5 bases, and 17 bases lay in between. The CDR3 totals 16 residues. Germline CDR1 reads SEHNR; CDR2 reads FQNEAQ (reference sequence). A J-beta primer mix and a sample-barcoded 5' primer were used in a second PCR of roughly 7 to 12 cycles. Each TCR beta cDNA got a 12-nucleotide random molecular identifier. TCRdb used MiXCR to reprocess the 5' RACE reads, holding one entry per CDR3 protein. The sample shows 600,000 to 800,000 distinct CDR3 sequences, approximately 21% of them seen only once. J is TRBJ1-2 and V is TRBV7-9; weak D call: TRBD1 (6 bases). Source material: blood. This TCR was sampled from a man between 65 and 85 years old in good health. The CDR3 spells CASSLEIKDRTYGYTF. CDR3 coding DNA: TGTGCCAGCAGCTTAGAGATTAAAGACAGGACTTATGGCTACACCTTC.